Given below is one T cell receptor (beta chain) in context. These data are taken from a study of CD8+ T cells in alopecia areata. Extracted RNA was reverse transcribed, and the resulting cDNA served as sequencing template. TCRdb's table, derived via immunoSEQ multiplex PCR, lists solely in-frame clones and lacks some. The sample lists 110,000 or so clones; approximately 58% were seen once. The CDR3 runs 12 residues. Germline V gene data show CDR1 as GTSNPN and CDR2 as SVGIG (reference sequence). V shed 4 bases and J shed 3 bases, with 7 bases lying between them. The source is a human donor in good health. The sequencing input was CD4+ T cells sorted from blood. The chain links TRBV30 to TRBJ2-1, with no clear D. The CDR3 spells CAWTDVYNEQFF. CDR3 nucleotide sequence: TGTGCCTGGACAGATGTCTACAATGAGCAGTTCTTC.